This TCR beta chain was identified in a study of blood T cell repertoires in COVID-19. For the study at large: Researchers got acute and convalescent COVID-19 samples from the United States, Italy and Spain. In each case, the material was cDNA or gDNA derived from T cells, B-cell-depleted T cells, or PBMCs.

The authors' processing: Amplified reference gene primers provided the basis for estimating nucleated cell counts. Libraries were prepared by immunoSEQ multiplex PCR; TCRdb keeps only in-frame clonotypes and omits some of them. That table is the source of V, J and clone size, and D and trimming were worked out from the DNA. The sample carries about 290,000 clones, about 90% recorded once. A Seattle source enrolled patients during active infection and followed them longitudinally. The TCR sequence derives from a woman under 40 with COVID-19, enrolled during active disease. Input material: peripheral blood.

For the CDR3, the DNA is TGTGCCAGCAGCCCAGGACAGACAGGGAGCACCGGGGAGCTGTTTTTT. Encoded protein: CASSPGQTGSTGELFF. The genes are TRBV7-6 and TRBJ2-2, with 7 bases aligning to TRBD1. The CDR3 consists of 16 residues. Germline V CDR1 and CDR2: SGHVS, FNYEAQ. V trimming: 5 bases; J trimming: 4 bases; junction bases outside the gene matches: 10.